These T cell receptor beta chains were read from a single sample in a study of T cell repertoires in aging, cancer and after chemotherapy. TCRdb reanalysed the multiplex PCR reads using MiXCR and keeps one entry per CDR3 protein. The sample includes over 9,000 distinct CDR3 sequences, 30% to 45% of them seen just once. Specimen: blood. All receptors come from a human donor in good health. Each CDR3 is given with its conserved first and last residue. The order of the fields is J gene, D gene, V gene, clone size, CDR3 protein, CDR3 DNA. The D gene is left open where the match is weak. Clone size appears in some rows only: once, few, many, or a class for an expanded clone.

TRBJ1-4 NA TRBV4-3 NA CASSQETGVNEKLFF TGCGCCAGCAGCCAAGAGACCGGGGTTAATGAAAAACTGTTTTTT
TRBJ1-1 NA TRBV29-1 medium-sized CSVEQGSGAFF TGCAGCGTTGAGCAGGGAAGTGGGGCTTTCTTT
TRBJ2-7 TRBD2 TRBV19 NA CASSAGTSGKYEQYF TGTGCCAGTAGTGCTGGGACTAGCGGAAAATACGAGCAGTACTTC
TRBJ2-1 TRBD2 TRBV29-1 medium-sized CSVAPLTSGSSHEQFF TGCAGCGTTGCCCCTTTGACTAGCGGGAGTTCCCATGAGCAGTTCTTC
TRBJ2-5 TRBD2 TRBV19 NA CASSIEGLAVPRETQYF TGTGCCAGTAGTATAGAGGGGCTAGCGGTCCCAAGAGAGACCCAGTACTTC
TRBJ2-1 TRBD2 TRBV19 medium-sized CASSAWTSGNNNEQFF TGTGCCAGTAGTGCGTGGACTAGCGGGAACAACAATGAGCAGTTCTTC
TRBJ2-2 NA TRBV6-6 few CASSYPLVTGELFF TGTGCCAGCAGTTACCCTTTAGTTACCGGGGAGCTGTTTTTT
TRBJ1-5 NA TRBV19 few CASSIGPSNQPQHF TGTGCCAGTAGTATTGGACCCAGCAATCAGCCCCAGCATTTT
TRBJ2-7 TRBD2 TRBV5-1 medium-sized CASSLVFRRESNEQYF TGCGCCAGCAGCTTGGTGTTTCGGCGGGAGAGTAACGAGCAGTACTTC
TRBJ2-1 NA TRBV19 medium-sized CASSIARGVGDEQFF TGTGCCAGTAGTATTGCGAGGGGAGTAGGGGATGAGCAGTTCTTC
TRBJ2-2 TRBD1 TRBV19 NA CASSGQGDNTGELFF TGTGCCAGTAGCGGACAGGGGGATAACACCGGGGAGCTGTTTTTT
TRBJ2-1 NA TRBV5-5 few CASSLAGLVYNEQFF TGTGCCAGCAGCTTGGCAGGGTTGGTCTACAATGAGCAGTTCTTC
TRBJ2-5 NA TRBV5-4 NA CASSLSGGPSGETQYF TGTGCCAGCAGCTTGAGCGGAGGGCCTTCTGGAGAGACCCAGTACTTC
TRBJ2-1 NA TRBV27 few CASSLEGVVWSSPSSYNEQFF TGTGCCAGCAGTTTAGAGGGCGTAGTTTGGAGTTCACCCAGCTCCTACAATGAGCAGTTCTTC
TRBJ2-4 NA TRBV12-3/TRBV12-4 NA CASRLQELAKNIQYF TGTGCCAGCAGACTACAGGAGCTAGCCAAAAACATTCAGTACTTC
TRBJ2-6 NA TRBV19 large CASSMHLGSGANVLTF TGTGCCAGTAGTATGCACCTAGGATCTGGGGCCAACGTCCTGACTTTC
TRBJ2-2 TRBD1 TRBV12-3/TRBV12-4 NA CASSLESRTGSTGELFF TGTGCCAGCAGTTTAGAGTCGCGGACAGGGTCCACCGGGGAGCTGTTTTTT
TRBJ2-2 TRBD2 TRBV19 few CASMREGWTGELFF TGTGCCAGTATGCGGGAGGGCTGGACCGGGGAGCTGTTTTTT
TRBJ2-2 TRBD1 TRBV24-1 NA CATSDLDRGNTGELFF TGTGCCACCAGTGATCTCGACAGGGGAAACACCGGGGAGCTGTTTTTT
TRBJ2-6 NA TRBV5-5 medium-sized CASFGSYGANVLTF TGTGCCAGCTTTGGGTCCTACGGGGCCAACGTCCTGACTTTC
TRBJ2-1 NA TRBV19 NA CASSSRDWGSYNEQFF TGTGCCAGTAGCTCAAGGGACTGGGGCTCCTACAATGAGCAGTTCTTC
TRBJ2-7 NA TRBV6-2/TRBV6-3 NA CASNKGLEAYEQYF TGTGCCAGCAACAAGGGGCTCGAGGCCTACGAGCAGTACTTC
TRBJ2-7 TRBD1 TRBV15 few CATSRGGTGEQYF TGTGCCACCAGCAGAGGGGGGACAGGGGAGCAGTACTTC
TRBJ2-1 TRBD2 TRBV28 NA CASSLLAGVNEQFF TGTGCCAGCAGCCTACTAGCGGGAGTGAATGAGCAGTTCTTC
TRBJ2-7 TRBD1 TRBV10-3 NA CATGQGGTYEQYF TGTGCCACCGGACAGGGAGGAACCTACGAGCAGTACTTC
TRBJ1-5 NA TRBV7-2 NA CASNRDNYSNQPQHF TGTGCCAGTAACAGGGACAATTATAGCAATCAGCCCCAGCATTTT
TRBJ2-3 TRBD1 TRBV19 medium-sized CASSDRAADTQYF TGTGCCAGTAGTGACAGGGCGGCAGATACGCAGTATTTT
TRBJ1-1 TRBD1 TRBV6-1 few CASSEVSSGGGAKAFF TGTGCCAGCAGTGAAGTGTCATCGGGAGGGGGCGCGAAAGCTTTCTTT
TRBJ2-1 TRBD1 TRBV7-2 NA CASSLQGKGEQFF TGTGCCAGCAGCCTACAGGGGAAGGGTGAGCAGTTCTTC
TRBJ2-3 NA TRBV5-5 few CASSFPFRGGAGTDTQYF TGTGCCAGCAGCTTTCCCTTCAGAGGTGGGGCAGGCACAGATACGCAGTATTTT
TRBJ2-1 TRBD2 TRBV12-3/TRBV12-4 NA CASSQTSGIYNEQFF TGTGCCAGCAGCCAAACTAGCGGGATCTACAATGAGCAGTTCTTC
TRBJ1-3 TRBD1 TRBV12-3/TRBV12-4 NA CASSLRSAGQGTGTIYF TGTGCCAGCAGTTTAAGGTCCGCGGGACAGGGAACAGGCACCATATATTTT
TRBJ2-1 TRBD1 TRBV6-1 few CASSERGDRGRSWQFF TGTGCCAGCAGTGAAAGGGGGGACAGGGGGCGTAGTTGGCAGTTCTTC
TRBJ1-1 NA TRBV19 few CASSISWRLVQLNTEAFF TGTGCCAGTAGTATATCCTGGCGGCTTGTACAGTTGAACACTGAAGCTTTCTTT
TRBJ2-1 TRBD1 TRBV7-2 large CASTADRGVDEQFF TGTGCCAGCACCGCGGACAGGGGGGTCGATGAGCAGTTCTTC
TRBJ1-1 TRBD1 TRBV10-3 NA CAISTGTGGTEAFF TGTGCCATCAGCACCGGGACAGGGGGAACTGAAGCTTTCTTT
TRBJ2-3 TRBD2 TRBV27 few CASSLLAVDTQYF TGTGCCAGCAGTTTACTAGCGGTAGATACGCAGTATTTT
TRBJ2-1 TRBD1 TRBV29-1 large CSVEVWDSSYNEQFF TGCAGCGTTGAGGTCTGGGACAGCTCCTACAATGAGCAGTTCTTC
TRBJ2-7 TRBD1 TRBV5-1 NA CASSLGYRDRGHEQYF TGCGCCAGCAGCTTGGGCTACCGGGACAGGGGGCACGAGCAGTACTTC
TRBJ1-3 NA TRBV29-1 NA CSVEMGNSGNTIYF TGCAGCGTTGAGATGGGGAACTCTGGAAACACCATATATTTT
TRBJ2-7 TRBD1 TRBV6-2/TRBV6-3 few CASRPGTDSYEQYF TGTGCCAGCAGACCCGGGACAGACTCCTACGAGCAGTACTTC
TRBJ1-3 NA TRBV18 NA CASSPRQTGNTIYF TGTGCCAGCTCACCCCGACAAACTGGAAACACCATATATTTT
TRBJ1-1 TRBD1 TRBV5-1 NA CARRPGQPNTEAFF TGCGCCAGACGACCGGGACAGCCTAACACTGAAGCTTTCTTT
TRBJ2-1 TRBD2 TRBV11-1 medium-sized CASSLATGLANEQFF TGTGCCAGCAGCTTAGCAACGGGACTAGCAAATGAGCAGTTCTTC
TRBJ1-1 NA TRBV12-3/TRBV12-4 NA CASSLQRGTEAFF TGTGCCAGCAGCCTCCAACGGGGAACTGAAGCTTTCTTT
TRBJ2-1 NA TRBV29-1 medium-sized CSVSAMGYEQFF TGCAGCGTTTCTGCAATGGGGTATGAGCAGTTCTTC
TRBJ2-6 NA TRBV5-1 NA CASSLEGQSSGANVLTF TGCGCCAGCAGCTTGGAAGGACAATCCTCTGGGGCCAACGTCCTGACTTTC
TRBJ2-1 TRBD2 TRBV6-5 few CASSLTGTSYNEQFF TGTGCCAGCAGTTTAACCGGGACTAGTTATAATGAGCAGTTCTTC
TRBJ2-3 NA TRBV6-1 NA CASSAPSGTSTDTQYF TGTGCCAGCAGCGCTCCGAGCGGAACTAGCACAGATACGCAGTATTTT
TRBJ2-1 TRBD2 TRBV4-2 NA CASSQGGLADNEQFF TGTGCCAGCAGCCAAGGCGGCCTAGCGGACAATGAGCAGTTCTTC
TRBJ2-1 NA TRBV6-1 few CASSVTVVEQFF TGTGCCAGCAGTGTAACAGTCGTTGAGCAGTTCTTC
TRBJ2-7 NA TRBV6-2/TRBV6-3 few CASQLGYEQYF TGTGCCAGCCAGCTAGGGTACGAGCAGTACTTC
TRBJ2-1 NA TRBV20-1 few CSARVGGLRNEQFF TGCAGTGCTAGAGTAGGTGGACTACGCAATGAGCAGTTCTTC
TRBJ2-7 NA TRBV6-1 few CASSEEDYEQYF TGTGCCAGCAGTGAGGAGGACTACGAGCAGTACTTC
TRBJ1-6 NA TRBV5-6 NA CASRQSSSYNSPLHF TGTGCCAGCAGACAGAGTAGCTCCTATAATTCACCCCTCCACTTT